This T cell receptor beta chain was documented in a study of control samples from healthy donors and cancer patients. Only in-frame clones appear in the TCRdb table, and some are missing; sequencing was by immunoSEQ multiplex PCR. The sample lists under 200,000 clones, 91% occurring once. The CDR3 totals 15 residues. V lost 4 bases to trimming and J lost 4 bases; unmatched junction nucleotides: 4. Germline CDR1 and CDR2: SGHVT and SQSDAQ. The chain couples TRBV7-4 to TRBJ2-1, with 10 positions matching TRBD2. The material sequenced was blood. The sequence was collected from a woman in her 30s in good health. DNA of the CDR3: TGTGCCAGCAGCTGCCTAGCGGGAGATTACAATGAGCAGTTCTTC. Translating it yields CASSCLAGDYNEQFF.